This entry features one T cell receptor beta chain sequence. No cognate antigen has been identified for it. Qualities for individual bases were not recorded, and no much larger clone is one base off. This record comes from a study of blood T cell repertoires in COVID-19 (dated by TCRdb to about 2020). About the full investigation: The collaborator samples originated in the United States, Italy and Spain and spanned the acute and convalescent phases of COVID-19. Deeply sampled blood TCRbeta repertoires from subjects exposed to, actively infected with, or recovered from COVID-19 were included in the dataset. The samples were drawn from the first 160 participants of the ongoing ImmuneRACE study and from 950 to 1,500 subjects provided by 6 global collaborators. The prospective study material was composed of cDNA or gDNA derived from T cells, B-cell-depleted T cells, or PBMCs. The repertoires were made available in a free public database intended to serve as a resource for research on the immune response to SARS-CoV-2. The sample metadata nearly always contained a de-identified subject ID, COVID-19 status, age in years and sex. Where available, HLA class I and class II types were obtained from metadata supplied by the sample provider rather than from assay-based typing.

TCRbeta CDR3 regions were amplified from genomic DNA by means of the immunoSEQ Assay, a bias-controlled multiplex PCR. The authors processed their data as follows. The number of nucleated cells in each sample was estimated by amplification of reference gene primers within the assay. To quantify the absolute abundance of each unique TCRbeta CDR3 rearrangement, sequence reads were collapsed and filtered. For each sample, productive Simpson clonality was calculated by taking the square root of Simpson's diversity index across productive rearrangements. Here the immuneACCESS table is served through TCRdb, limited to in-frame sequences with V and J called. Missing clones are a known gap in these copies; in checked studies unresolved V genes cover under half, and the rest lacks a known reason. V and J calls plus clone size are reproduced from that table; the DNA served to infer D and trimming. This sample gives more than 200,000 clones in total; around 88% of them show up just once. The ten largest clones take up over 1.5% of the sample.

The collaborating institutions used their own protocols to collect whole blood in K2EDTA tubes. For TCRbeta analysis, collaborators shipped samples in one of three forms: frozen whole blood, isolated PBMCs, or DNA extracted from either of those sample types. Including the terminal cysteine and phenylalanine, the CDR3 comprises 11 residues. The entry retains the CDR3 DNA only, 33 bases that are in frame from base 1. A distance of 4 bases separates the germline ends of V and J, which lose 8 bases and 0 bases respectively. CDR1 and CDR2, looked up from the germline V gene (reference sequence), are LNHDA and SQIVND. The investigation overall reported the following: The amount of clinical and demographic metadata varied by source and participant and was provided uncurated.

The specimen sequenced was peripheral blood. The V gene is TRBV19 and the J gene is TRBJ1-1; no D gene can be assigned with confidence. The TCR sequence derives from a man aged 25-40 years with active or convalescent COVID-19. The CDR3 protein sequence reads: CASVMNTEAFF. The bases read TGTGCCAGTGTAATGAACACTGAAGCTTTCTTT.